Listed here are 28 T cell receptor beta chains from one sample, sequenced in a study of shared clonotypes between healthy human individuals. The protocol was immunoSEQ multiplex PCR, while the TCRdb copy is restricted to in-frame clones and leaves out a portion. The sample lists roughly 500,000 clones; approximately 81% were seen once. Source material: PBMCs. The receptors were sampled from a woman between 35 and 50 years old in good health. Some clones in this sample may be carry-over from other donors' samples.

The CDR3 DNA reads as TGTGCCAGCAGCTACGGCGGGGGGGCGAACACTGAAGCTTTCTTT. It encodes CASSYGGGANTEAFF. V usage is TRBV7-2 and J usage is TRBJ1-1; tentatively, D is TRBD1 (6 bases). Between the trimmed V and J ends, which lost 4 bases and 1 base, there was a span of 13 bases. The length of the CDR3 is 15 residues. Germline CDR1 reads SGHTA; CDR2 reads FQGNSA.

The V gene is TRBV18, the J gene TRBJ2-3; TRBD1 agrees at 10 bases. CDR1 is KGHSH, CDR2 LQKENI, per germline. The CDR3 extends over 16 amino acids. The trim removed 3 bases at V and 8 bases at J, leaving 11 bases unmatched. CDR3 sequence (DNA): TGTGCCAGCTCACCGCAATTCGACAGGGGGCTGTCTACGCAGTATTTT. This translates into CASSPQFDRGLSTQYF.

The chain is built from TRBV2 and TRBJ2-3, with 7 bases identical to TRBD2. CDR1 and CDR2 from the germline V gene are SNHLY and FYNNEI. The CDR3 extends over 14 amino acids. J gave up 4 bases and V 6 bases, and 7 bases lay outside the gene matches. In DNA, the CDR3 is TGTGCCAGCAGGCCCGGGCGGGAGCCAGATACGCAGTATTTT. It codes for CASRPGREPDTQYF.

Note on this clone: A far larger clone lies a single base away; this is likely a read error. The chain carries TRBV27 and TRBJ1-5; D is uncertain. The CDR3 is made up of 14 amino acids. Trimming removed 5 bases at V and 5 bases at J, with 13 bases between. Germline V lookup: CDR1 MNHEY, CDR2 SMNVEV (reference sequence). In nucleotides, the CDR3 is TGTGCCAGCAGTCCACTCGGGCGATATCAGCCCCAGCATTTT. As protein: CASSPLGRYQPQHF.

This chain connects TRBV5-6 to TRBJ1-1, with 9 bases identical to TRBD1. Germline CDR1 is SGHDT and CDR2 is YYEEEE. The V gene end was trimmed by 4 bases and the J gene end by 5 bases; junction bases not matched to a gene: 9. The CDR3 consists of 15 residues. CDR3 DNA: TGTGCCAGCAGCGCCACCGGGACAGGGCGGACTGAAGCTTTCTTT. It is translated as CASSATGTGRTEAFF.

This clone was detected only a few times. It may be a read error: a sequence one base away is much more abundant. The same CDR3 is also encoded by other DNA sequences in this sample. The J gene is TRBJ2-7, the V gene TRBV11-2, with TRBD1 matching over 10 bases. This CDR3 region has 16 residues. The junction had 4 bases not matched to a gene; V was cut back by 0 bases and J by 2 bases. CDR1 is SGHAT, CDR2 FQNNGV, per germline. Here the CDR3 DNA reads TGTGCCAGCAGCTTAGACCTGGGGACAGGGGCCTACGAGCAGTACTTC. It encodes CASSLDLGTGAYEQYF.

On this clone itself: This likely stems from a read error, as it lies one base from a far larger clone. The chain uses TRBV6-1 and TRBJ1-1, with D possibly TRBD1 on 5 matching bases. The CDR3 has 16 residues. The germline V gene has CDR1 MNHNS and CDR2 SASEGT. CDR3 DNA: TGTGCCAGCAGTGAAGCGCTGGGGCGGTTGAACAATGAAGCTTTCTTT. The encoded protein is CASSEALGRLNNEAFF.

A word on this clone: A far bigger clonotype differs at one base, so this is likely a read error. The chain uses TRBV25-1 and TRBJ2-7, with D possibly being TRBD2 (5 bases). Between the trimmed V and J ends, which lost 5 bases and 2 bases, there was a span of 7 bases. The CDR3 is 12 amino acids. CDR1 is MGHDK, CDR2 SYGVNS, per germline. This CDR3 reads CASSPRAYEQYF. As DNA, the CDR3 is TGTGCCAGCAGTCCGCGGGCCTACGAGCAGTACTTC.

Notes on this clone: Other DNA sequences in the same sample also yield this CDR3. The chain couples TRBV15 to TRBJ2-1, with unresolved D. CDR3 length: 12 amino acids. V was clipped by 1 base and J by 7 bases, with 5 bases between them. CDR1 is LNHNV, CDR2 YYDKDF, per germline (reference sequence). As DNA, the CDR3 is TGTGCCACCAGCAGAGTGGGAAATGAGCAGTTCTTC. Translation gives CATSRVGNEQFF.

This clone has just a few counts. The genes are TRBV6-4 and TRBJ1-2; 9 bases line up with TRBD1. Germline V gene sequence: CDR1 MRHNA, CDR2 SNTAGT. The CDR3 is 15 amino acids. Unmatched junction bases numbered 8, after V lost 2 bases and J lost 7 bases. CDR3 DNA sequence: TGTGCCAGCAGTGACCCATCACAGGGGGCTCGTGGCTACACCTTC. Translation: CASSDPSQGARGYTF.

This chain joins TRBV10-3 and TRBJ1-3; no firm D call. The CDR3 runs to 15 residues. Trimming pared 4 bases from V and 0 bases from J, leaving 10 bases between. Germline lookup yields CDR1 ENHRY and CDR2 SYGVKD. The chain's CDR3 is CAISGGGISGNTIYF. The CDR3 DNA follows: TGTGCCATCAGTGGAGGTGGCATCTCTGGAAACACCATATATTTT.

This sequence joins TRBV14 and TRBJ2-5; 12 positions match TRBD2. The closer fit of TRBJ2-7 to the DNA end suggests the J call may be wrong. Per the germline V gene, CDR1 is SGHDN and CDR2 is FVKESK. CDR3 size: 15 residues. The CDR3 sequence is CASSQATSGRYEQYF. The DNA of the CDR3 is TGTGCCAGCAGCCAAGCGACTAGCGGGAGATACGAGCAGTACTTC.

This chain joins TRBV27 and TRBJ1-2; 8 positions match TRBD1. After removal of 6 bases from V and 6 bases from J, the junction contained 6 bases not matched to a gene. CDR3 length: 13 amino acids. Germline V gives CDR1 MNHEY, CDR2 SMNVEV (reference sequence). CDR3 sequence: CASSQGTGNGYTF. The DNA for the CDR3 is TGTGCCAGCAGCCAGGGGACAGGTAATGGCTACACCTTC.

The chain has TRBV9 and TRBJ1-1, with a weak D call TRBD1 (5 bases). V was cut by 3 bases and J by 5 bases, with 11 bases left in between. This CDR3 region has 13 residues. Per the germline V gene, CDR1 is SGDLS and CDR2 is YYNGEE. The DNA of the CDR3 is TGTGCCAGCAGCGCTAGGCAGGGTACTGAAGCTTTCTTT. Its translation: CASSARQGTEAFF.

Note on this clone: This likely came from a read error, as a far larger clone is one base away. The CDR3 sequence: CASSPPPGELFF. The CDR3 DNA is TGTGCCAGCTCACCACCACCCGGGGAGCTGTTTTTT. The chain couples TRBV18 to TRBJ2-2; D remains unclear. CDR3 size: 12 residues. V dropped 0 bases and J dropped 6 bases, with 2 bases sitting between them. Germline CDR1 reads KGHSH; CDR2 reads LQKENI.

The CDR3 region has the DNA TGTGCCAGCAGTCAACAGGTAACTGGGGCCAACGTCCTGACTTTC. Its translation: CASSQQVTGANVLTF. The chain combines TRBV28 with TRBJ2-6; weak D call: TRBD1 (5 bases). CDR1 and CDR2 from the germline V gene are MDHEN and SYDVKM. The CDR3 is 15 residues long. V lost 5 bases and J 2 bases, leaving 10 bases between the germline ends. Supplemented by reference TRBV28 and TRBJ2-6, the full variable domain reads DVKVTQSSRYLVKRTGEKVFLECVQDMDHENMFWYRQDPGLGLRLIYFSYDVKMKEKGDIPEGYSVSREKKERFSLILESASTNQTSMYLCASSQQVTGANVLTFGAGSRLTVL.

The chain links TRBV10-3 to TRBJ2-5; 12 bases line up with TRBD2. This CDR3 has 16 amino acids. Trimming at V came to 4 bases and at J to 3 bases, leaving 6 bases not matched to a gene. Germline V lookup: CDR1 ENHRY, CDR2 SYGVKD. In DNA, the CDR3 is TGTGCCATCAGTGCGCCAAGGACTAGCGGGAAAGAGACCCAGTACTTC. As protein: CAISAPRTSGKETQYF.

The rearrangement links TRBV28 to TRBJ1-4, with unresolved D. Germline V lookup: CDR1 MDHEN, CDR2 SYDVKM. Trimming took 9 bases from V and 5 from J, leaving 13 bases between them. The CDR3 has 13 residues. The CDR3 region is CASLNSDNEKLFF. CDR3 sequence (DNA): TGTGCCAGTTTGAACAGTGACAATGAAAAACTGTTTTTT.

With respect to this clone: A far larger clone is only one base removed, so a read error is likely. The sample holds other DNA sequences that translate to the same CDR3. CDR3 region: CASSGQTGHSQPQHF. CDR3 in DNA: TGTGCCAGCAGTGGGCAGACAGGACATAGTCAGCCCCAGCATTTT. The chain is built from TRBV6-1 and TRBJ1-5; maybe TRBD1 (6 bases). This CDR3 contains 15 residues. V was trimmed by 4 bases and J by 6 bases, leaving 16 bases between them. Per the germline V gene, CDR1 is MNHNS and CDR2 is SASEGT.

Notes on this clone: A far larger clone is off by one base, so a read error is likely. At the DNA level, this CDR3 is encoded by other sequences in the same sample as well. The gene calls are TRBV18 and TRBJ2-7; D possibly uses TRBD1 or TRBD2 (5 bases each). This CDR3 is 14 amino acids long. Per the germline V gene, CDR1 is KGHSH and CDR2 is LQKENI. V lost 3 bases and J lost 7, with 16 bases in between. The CDR3: CASSPPRDDREQYF. The DNA of the CDR3 is TGTGCCAGCTCACCTCCCCGGGACGATCGGGAGCAGTACTTC.

Note on this clone: No DNA is shown, since the ends of the CDR3 on it are uncertain; the CDR3 is the one TCRdb lists. V is TRBV10-3 and J is TRBJ1-4; TRBD1 reflects the table's D call only, with no check against the DNA. From its first to its last residue, the CDR3 has 16 amino acids. Germline lookup yields CDR1 ENHRY and CDR2 SYGVKD. CDR3 loop: CASSGERGQIMKNCFF.

This clone was observed once. The rearrangement joins TRBV7-6 to TRBJ2-1; D unresolved. Between the trimmed V and J ends, which lost 3 bases and 6 bases, there was a span of 6 bases. The CDR3 covers 12 residues. The germline gives CDR1 SGHVS, CDR2 FNYEAQ. DNA for the CDR3: TGTGCCAGCAGCTTCCGACTCAATGAGCAGTTCTTC. Its translation: CASSFRLNEQFF. The full variable domain, completed using reference TRBV7-6 and TRBJ2-1, is GAGVSQSPRYKVTKRGQDVALRCDPISGHVSLYWYRQALGQGPEFLTYFNYEAQQDKSGLPNDRFSAERPEGSISTLTIQRTEQRDSAMYRCASSFRLNEQFFGPGTRLTVL.

The rearrangement uses TRBV2 and TRBJ2-3, with TRBD2 matching over 11 bases. Germline V gene data show CDR1 as SNHLY and CDR2 as FYNNEI. CDR3 size: 18 residues. V dropped 8 bases and J dropped 2; count of bases not matched to a gene: 15. In nucleotides, the CDR3 is TGTGCCAGCCGCCCCCCGGGTACTAGCGGGAGCAACACAGATACGCAGTATTTT. This sequence encodes CASRPPGTSGSNTDTQYF.

Concerning this clone itself: Other DNA sequences in this sample translate to the same CDR3. The chain is built from TRBV28 and TRBJ2-1, with 11 bases matching TRBD1. The trim removed 4 bases at V and 6 bases at J, leaving 2 bases unmatched. This CDR3 is built from 14 residues. Germline CDR1 reads MDHEN; CDR2 reads SYDVKM. The CDR3 bases are TGTGCCAGCAGTTCGGGACAGGGGGGCAATGAGCAGTTCTTC. Residues: CASSSGQGGNEQFF.

The chain carries TRBV19 and TRBJ1-4; TRBD1 might be the D (6 bases). This CDR3 contains 16 residues. V shed 5 bases and J shed 0 bases, with 13 bases lying between them. The germline gives CDR1 LNHDA, CDR2 SQIVND (reference sequence). The CDR3 loop is CASSLRDIPTNEKLFF. CDR3 bases: TGTGCCAGTAGTCTGAGGGACATACCAACTAATGAAAAACTGTTTTTT. Looking up the rest from reference TRBV19 and TRBJ1-4 gives the full variable domain: DGGITQSPKYLFRKEGQNVTLSCEQNLNHDAMYWYRQDPGQGLRLIYYSQIVNDFQKGDIAEGYSVSREKKESFPLTVTSAQKNPTAFYLCASSLRDIPTNEKLFFGSGTQLSVL.

This clone was found once. The rearrangement links TRBV2 to TRBJ2-3, with a weak D call TRBD2 (5 bases). The CDR3 contains 14 residues. Germline assignment: CDR1 SNHLY and CDR2 FYNNEI. Trimming took off 8 bases at V and 5 bases at J, with 17 bases between the two ends. In DNA form, the CDR3 reads TGTGCCAGCGTTGACACGCGGGTGGGAGATACGCAGTATTTT. It specifies CASVDTRVGDTQYF.

This clone was detected only once. The V call is TRBV6-4, the J call TRBJ2-2; D might be TRBD1 or TRBD2, each matching 5 bases. Germline V CDR1 and CDR2: MRHNA, SNTAGT. Trimming removed 2 bases from V and 4 bases from J, with 11 bases in between. This CDR3 contains 15 residues. The CDR3 bases are TGTGCCAGCAGTGACGACGGGGCGGGCACCGGGGAGCTGTTTTTT. Translation gives CASSDDGAGTGELFF.

This clone was picked up a small number of times. Just one base apart from a much larger clone, this may be a read error. CDR3 residues: CASSLGLVTGNEQYF. In DNA, the CDR3 is TGTGCCAGCAGCTTAGGTCTCGTGACAGGGAACGAGCAGTACTTC. The V and J genes are TRBV11-1 and TRBJ2-7, with 7 positions matching TRBD1. The germline V gene has CDR1 SGHAT and CDR2 FQDESV (reference sequence). V lost 1 base to trimming and J lost 5 bases; unmatched junction nucleotides: 8. This CDR3 has 15 residues.